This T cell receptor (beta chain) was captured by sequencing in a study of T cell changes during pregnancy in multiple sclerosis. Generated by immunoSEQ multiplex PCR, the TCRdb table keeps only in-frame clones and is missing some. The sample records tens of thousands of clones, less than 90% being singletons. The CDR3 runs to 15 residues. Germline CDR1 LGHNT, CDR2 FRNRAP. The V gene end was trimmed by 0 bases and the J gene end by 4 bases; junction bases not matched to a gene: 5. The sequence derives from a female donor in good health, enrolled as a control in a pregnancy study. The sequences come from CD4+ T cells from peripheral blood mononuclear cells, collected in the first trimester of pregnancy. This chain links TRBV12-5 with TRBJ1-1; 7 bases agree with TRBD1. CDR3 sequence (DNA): TGTGCTAGTGGTTTGGTACTAAGACAGGGCACTGAAGCTTTCTTT. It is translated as CASGLVLRQGTEAFF. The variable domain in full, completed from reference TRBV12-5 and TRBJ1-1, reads DARVTQTPRHKVTEMGQEVTMRCQPILGHNTVFWYRQTMMQGLELLAYFRNRAPLDDSGMPKDRFSAEMPDATLATLKIQPSEPRDSAVYFCASGLVLRQGTEAFFGQGTRLTVV.